Below, 12 T cell receptor beta chains from the same sample are listed, as sequenced in a study of T cell responses to AZD1222 COVID-19 vaccine. Clones were read by immunoSEQ multiplex PCR, and TCRdb kept only the in-frame ones, dropping some. The table has about 160,000 clones, approximately 90% seen once. The input for sequencing was peripheral blood, taken 28 days after the second AZD1222 dose. The receptors derive from an adult who received the AZD1222 COVID-19 vaccine.

This clone was seen just once. This chain connects TRBV5-1 to TRBJ1-4; no definite D call. Germline V gene sequence: CDR1 SGHRS, CDR2 YFSETQ. The germline V and J ends were trimmed by 0 bases and 0 bases, with 6 bases remaining between them. The CDR3 loop spans 15 amino acids. The CDR3 nucleotides are TGCGCCAGCAGCTTGGGAGCTCCAACTAATGAAAAACTGTTTTTT. Its protein is CASSLGAPTNEKLFF. Combining the CDR3 with reference TRBV5-1 and TRBJ1-4 gives the whole variable domain KAGVTQTPRYLIKTRGQQVTLSCSPISGHRSVSWYQQTPGQGLQFLFEYFSETQRNKGNFPGRFSGRQFSNSRSEMNVSTLELGDSALYLCASSLGAPTNEKLFFGSGTQLSVL.

The chain combines TRBV6-5 with TRBJ1-6; a possible D gene is TRBD1 (5 bases). The CDR3 is made up of 13 amino acids. V shed 11 bases and J shed 7 bases, with 15 bases lying between them. Germline CDR1 reads MNHEY; CDR2 reads SVGAGI. The CDR3 region has the DNA TGTGCCGAGTGGGGGGGTAAGAATTCACCCCTCCACTTT. Translating it yields CAEWGGKNSPLHF.

The V call is TRBV6-1, the J call TRBJ1-5, with a tentative D call TRBD1 (6 bases). This CDR3 spans 20 amino acids. The V end lost 3 bases, the J end lost 0 bases, and 24 bases lay between the germline ends. Germline loops: CDR1 MNHNS, CDR2 SASEGT. The CDR3 DNA is TGTGCCAGCAGTGAGCATCGGACAGAACACAAAGAGTATAGCAATCAGCCCCAGCATTTT. Protein: CASSEHRTEHKEYSNQPQHF.

The chain recombines TRBV6-2 or TRBV6-3 with TRBJ2-5; no firm D call. Germline assignment: CDR1 MNHEY and CDR2 SVGEGT. The CDR3 has 12 amino acids. The germline V and J ends were trimmed by 5 bases and 5 bases, with 9 bases remaining between them. The chain's CDR3 is CASSTRLETQYF. CDR3 DNA: TGTGCCAGCAGTACCCGACTGGAGACCCAGTACTTC.

The chain uses TRBV15 and TRBJ2-5, with TRBD2 matching over 8 bases. From germline, CDR1 is LNHNV and CDR2 YYDKDF (reference sequence). J was trimmed by 2 bases and V by 3 bases; bases with no gene match: 11. The CDR3 covers 17 residues. The CDR3 sequence: CATSSPTGGPLQETQYF. The CDR3 coding sequence is TGTGCCACCAGCAGCCCCACGGGGGGGCCCCTTCAAGAGACCCAGTACTTC.

The rearrangement links TRBV5-1 to TRBJ2-3, with TRBD2 matching over 7 bases. The V gene's germline CDR1 is SGHRS and CDR2 YFSETQ. The V gene end was trimmed by 0 bases and the J gene end by 3 bases; junction bases not matched to a gene: 7. The CDR3 has 16 residues. CDR3 amino acids: CASSLAPGGGTDTQYF. CDR3 DNA sequence: TGCGCCAGCAGCTTGGCCCCGGGGGGAGGAACAGATACGCAGTATTTT.

The J gene is TRBJ1-2, the V gene TRBV7-2; maybe TRBD1 (5 bases). V lost 3 bases to trimming and J lost 7 bases, with 12 bases between them. The germline CDR1 and CDR2 sequences are SGHTA and FQGNSA. This CDR3 region has 13 residues. The CDR3: CASSFEGRGGYTF. The CDR3 DNA reads as TGTGCCAGCAGCTTTGAGGGGCGCGGTGGCTACACCTTC.

J is TRBJ1-2 and V is TRBV5-6; perhaps TRBD1 as D (5 bases). Germline V gives CDR1 SGHDT, CDR2 YYEEEE. V lost 0 bases to trimming and J lost 7 bases, with 10 bases between them. The CDR3 is 13 amino acids. CDR3 DNA: TGTGCCAGCAGCTTGGCCGAGGGGTCTGGCTACACCTTC. Amino acids: CASSLAEGSGYTF.

The chain links TRBV3-1 (or the pseudogene TRBV3-2) to TRBJ2-1; unclear D gene. Trimming removed 2 bases at V and 0 bases at J, with 11 bases between. Germline CDR1 and CDR2: LGHDT and YNNKEL (reference sequence). This CDR3 has 16 amino acids. The chain's CDR3 is CASSQLLSSSYNEQFF. The CDR3 DNA is TGTGCCAGCAGCCAACTACTTTCTAGCTCCTACAATGAGCAGTTCTTC.

The chain carries TRBV19 and TRBJ2-1, with 8 bases aligning to TRBD1. Germline assignment: CDR1 LNHDA and CDR2 SQIVND (reference sequence). The CDR3 contains 14 residues. V lost 5 bases to trimming and J lost 4 bases; unmatched junction nucleotides: 4. The CDR3 bases are TGTGCCAGTAGTCCTGACAGGGGTTACAATGAGCAGTTCTTC. It is translated as CASSPDRGYNEQFF.

This clone was recorded only once. J is TRBJ1-2 and V is TRBV3-1 (or the pseudogene TRBV3-2), with TRBD1 matching over 7 bases. Per the germline V gene, CDR1 is LGHDT and CDR2 is YNNKEL (reference sequence). V dropped 6 bases and J dropped 4; count of bases not matched to a gene: 8. This CDR3 is 14 amino acids long. The CDR3 nucleotides read TGTGCCAGCAGTTTTGACAGGGAGGCCTATGGCTACACCTTC. Its protein is CASSFDREAYGYTF.

The chain uses TRBV19 and TRBJ1-5, with TRBD1 matching 10 bases. CDR3 size: 19 residues. Per germline, CDR1 LNHDA and CDR2 SQIVND (reference sequence). The ends lost 9 bases at V and 0 bases at J; junction bases unmatched: 17. CDR3 sequence reads: CASPSPGQGPSDSNQPQHF. In nucleotides, the CDR3 is TGTGCCAGCCCCTCCCCGGGACAGGGGCCCTCCGATAGCAATCAGCCCCAGCATTTT.